These 9 T cell receptor beta chains were sequenced from one sample in a study of Ad26.COV2.S vaccination and SARS-CoV-2 variants. Some clones are missing from TCRdb's copy, which holds only in-frame ones; the method was immunoSEQ multiplex PCR. There are 300,000 to 400,000 clones in the sample; more than 75% occur only once, and roughly 3.2% lies in the top ten. The treatment: roughly 19 received Ad26.COV2.S at low or high dose, single or two shots; about five received placebo; per-sample allocation not given. Samples came from day 63 after the first vaccine or placebo injection. Source: peripheral blood, taken in a trial of Ad26.COV2.S vaccine versus placebo. The receptors derive from a person aged 18-65 years who received the Ad26.COV2.S COVID-19 vaccine or a placebo.

The rearrangement links TRBV7-8 to TRBJ2-2; tentative D call: TRBD1 (5 bases). The CDR3 is 16 residues long. Trimming stripped 1 base from V and 7 bases from J, with 16 bases between. Germline CDR1 reads SGHVS; CDR2 reads FQNEAQ. The CDR3 loop is CASSLDAGRLGGELFF. CDR3 DNA: TGTGCCAGCAGCTTAGATGCAGGGCGATTAGGCGGGGAGCTGTTTTTT.

The chain joins TRBV6-2 or TRBV6-3 to TRBJ1-2; D uncertain. The CDR3 loop spans 14 amino acids. The germline CDR1 and CDR2 sequences are MNHEY and SVGEGT. Trimming shortened V by 6 bases and J by 1 base, and 12 bases separated the two germline ends. CDR3: CASSPTVYNYGYTF. As DNA, the CDR3 is TGTGCCAGCAGCCCAACAGTGTATAACTATGGCTACACCTTC.

The chain couples TRBV5-1 to TRBJ1-5, with unresolved D. CDR3 size: 13 residues. Trimming removed 2 bases from V and 2 bases from J, with 5 bases in between. Germline V gene data show CDR1 as SGHRS and CDR2 as YFSETQ. Written as DNA, the CDR3 is TGCGCCAGCAGCTTCCCGGGCAATCAGCCCCAGCATTTT. This codes for CASSFPGNQPQHF. Filled out from reference TRBV5-1 and TRBJ1-5, the complete variable domain reads KAGVTQTPRYLIKTRGQQVTLSCSPISGHRSVSWYQQTPGQGLQFLFEYFSETQRNKGNFPGRFSGRQFSNSRSEMNVSTLELGDSALYLCASSFPGNQPQHFGDGTRLSIL.

The chain couples TRBV7-6 to TRBJ2-3; 7 bases match TRBD2. The V and J ends lost 1 base and 2 bases, in that order; junction bases with no gene match: 6. The CDR3 length is 16 residues. Germline V gene data show CDR1 as SGHVS and CDR2 as FNYEAQ. CDR3 residues: CASSLVGGGPTDTQYF. CDR3 bases: TGTGCCAGCAGCTTAGTGGGCGGGGGTCCCACAGATACGCAGTATTTT.

The gene calls are TRBV15 and TRBJ2-7; D ambiguous. V gave up 0 bases and J gave up 1 base, with 1 base separating them. Per the germline V gene, CDR1 is LNHNV and CDR2 is YYDKDF (reference sequence). CDR3 length: 12 amino acids. The CDR3 bases are TGTGCCACCAGCAGAGATTCCTACGAGCAGTACTTC. This translates into CATSRDSYEQYF.

The rearrangement uses TRBV19 and TRBJ1-1; D is perhaps TRBD1 (6 bases). Trimming removed 4 bases at V and 10 bases at J, with 16 bases between. This CDR3 has 13 residues. The germline V gene has CDR1 LNHDA and CDR2 SQIVND (reference sequence). For the CDR3, the DNA is TGTGCCAGTAGTACCATGACAGGACCCGGAGCTTTCTTT. Amino acids: CASSTMTGPGAFF. The variable domain in full, completed from reference TRBV19 and TRBJ1-1, reads DGGITQSPKYLFRKEGQNVTLSCEQNLNHDAMYWYRQDPGQGLRLIYYSQIVNDFQKGDIAEGYSVSREKKESFPLTVTSAQKNPTAFYLCASSTMTGPGAFFGQGTRLTVV.

This CDR3 is CASSTPASGVGGELFF. CDR3 sequence (DNA): TGTGCCAGCAGCACCCCCGCTAGCGGGGTCGGCGGGGAGCTGTTTTTT. V is TRBV7-3 and J is TRBJ2-2; 9 bases are shared with TRBD2. V lost 5 bases to trimming and J lost 7 bases; unmatched junction nucleotides: 11. The germline V gene encodes CDR1 SGHTA and CDR2 FQGTGA. The CDR3 sequence is 16 residues long.

This chain uses TRBV29-1 with TRBJ1-6; perhaps TRBD1 as D (5 bases). The germline V gene has CDR1 SQVTM and CDR2 ANQGSEA. CDR3 length: 13 amino acids. V shed 4 bases and J shed 7 bases, with 11 bases lying between them. Here the CDR3 DNA reads TGCAGCGTTGGGGAGGGGATAAATTCACCCCTCCACTTT. It codes for CSVGEGINSPLHF. The variable domain in full, with the rest retrieved from reference TRBV29-1 and TRBJ1-6, is SAVISQKPSRDICQRGTSLTIQCQVDSQVTMMFWYRQQPGQSLTLIATANQGSEATYESGFVIDKFPISRPNLTFSTLTVSNMSPEDSSIYLCSVGEGINSPLHFGNGTRLTVT.

The gene calls are TRBV5-5 and TRBJ1-4; a weak D match, TRBD1 (6 bases). Germline values: CDR1 SGHKS, CDR2 YYEKEE (reference sequence). The length of the CDR3 is 15 residues. Between the trimmed V and J ends, which lost 2 bases and 5 bases, there was a span of 13 bases. As DNA, the CDR3 is TGTGCCAGCAGCTTCCTAGGGGGTATGAATGAAAAACTGTTTTTT. This sequence encodes CASSFLGGMNEKLFF.